The 15 T cell receptor beta chains presented below share a single source sample, sequenced in a study of cytomegalovirus exposure and HLA in healthy donors. Use of 60 Vbeta and 13 Jbeta primers characterized the PCR. The repertoire was sequenced with immunoSEQ multiplex PCR; TCRdb's copy has only in-frame clones and lacks some. The sample holds 180,000 or so clones; around 80% are singletons and the top ten take about 8%. The sample taken for sequencing was PBMCs. The receptor set was obtained from a middle-aged woman in good health and CMV-seropositive.

V gene TRBV29-1 combines with J gene TRBJ1-1; 7 positions agree with TRBD1. Trimming took 6 bases from V and 1 from J; bases not matched to a gene: 2. The germline V gene has CDR1 SQVTM and CDR2 ANQGSEA. This CDR3 is 12 amino acids long. The CDR3 spells CSVGQTNTEAFF. For the CDR3, the DNA is TGCAGCGTGGGACAGACGAACACTGAAGCTTTCTTT.

The chain uses TRBV28 and TRBJ2-7, with D perhaps TRBD2 (7 bases). This CDR3 spans 18 amino acids. Germline values: CDR1 MDHEN, CDR2 SYDVKM. Trimming took 6 bases from V and 2 from J, leaving 26 bases between them. CDR3 in DNA: TGTGCCAGCAGCAACCGGGACTATCCAGGACAGAAAACCTACGAGCAGTACTTC. Translated, it gives CASSNRDYPGQKTYEQYF.

This clone was detected a few times. The CDR3 nucleotides read TGCGCCAGCAGCTTGGCTATTCAGGGCAATGAGCAGTACTTC. Translated: CASSLAIQGNEQYF. The rearrangement joins TRBV5-1 to TRBJ2-7; perhaps TRBD1 as D (5 bases). CDR1 SGHRS and CDR2 YFSETQ come from the germline V gene. The V end lost 0 bases, the J end lost 7 bases, and 14 bases lay between the germline ends. This CDR3 contains 14 residues.

The chain is built from TRBV7-9 and TRBJ2-7; TRBD1 agrees at 10 bases. This CDR3 is built from 14 residues. V lost 5 bases, J lost 4 bases, and 5 bases stayed unmatched. Germline-derived CDR1 and CDR2 are SEHNR and FQNEAQ (reference sequence). CDR3 protein: CASSNDRGLYEQYF. The CDR3, as DNA: TGTGCCAGCAGCAATGACAGGGGGCTTTACGAGCAGTACTTC.

The rearrangement links TRBV27 to TRBJ1-5; D is uncertain. The germline gives CDR1 MNHEY, CDR2 SMNVEV (reference sequence). The CDR3 loop spans 15 amino acids. V dropped 7 bases and J dropped 7 bases, with 20 bases sitting between them. Here the CDR3 reads CASTPNEEGYQPQHF. The CDR3 nucleotides read TGTGCCAGCACCCCTAATGAGGAGGGATACCAGCCCCAGCATTTT.

This chain links TRBV9 with TRBJ2-1; 9 bases are shared with TRBD1. CDR1 is SGDLS, CDR2 YYNGEE, per germline. CDR3 length: 14 amino acids. Trimming removed 4 bases from V and 8 bases from J; junction bases left unmatched: 7. The CDR3 DNA reads TGTGCCAGCAGCACCCGGGACAGGGCTTATGAGCAGTTCTTC. Amino acid sequence: CASSTRDRAYEQFF. Using reference TRBV9 and TRBJ2-1 for the parts outside the CDR3, the full variable domain is DSGVTQTPKHLITATGQRVTLRCSPRSGDLSVYWYQQSLDQGLQFLIQYYNGEERAKGNILERFSAQQFPDLHSELNLSSLELGDSALYFCASSTRDRAYEQFFGPGTRLTVL.

The V and J genes are TRBV5-6 and TRBJ2-5; unclear D gene. V dropped 3 bases and J dropped 8 bases, with 8 bases sitting between them. Germline V lookup: CDR1 SGHDT, CDR2 YYEEEE. The CDR3 runs to 11 residues. The CDR3 nucleotides are TGTGCCAGCAGCTCCACGGGTACCCAGTACTTC. Residues: CASSSTGTQYF.

The CDR3 here is CASSLGLAVYEQYF. In nucleotides, the CDR3 is TGTGCCAGCAGTCTGGGACTAGCGGTCTACGAGCAGTACTTC. The rearrangement links TRBV28 to TRBJ2-7; 11 positions match TRBD2. The CDR3 loop spans 14 amino acids. The V segment lost 5 bases and the J segment 3 bases; nucleotides outside the gene matches: 3. Germline CDR1 reads MDHEN; CDR2 reads SYDVKM.

CDR3 residues: CASSLFQGPSYEQYF. CDR3 DNA sequence: TGTGCCAGCAGCTTATTCCAGGGGCCGTCCTACGAGCAGTACTTC. V is TRBV7-8 and J is TRBJ2-7; possible D gene TRBD1, 6 bases. This CDR3 region has 15 residues. Trimming took 2 bases from V and 1 from J, leaving 12 bases between them. Germline assignment: CDR1 SGHVS and CDR2 FQNEAQ. The entire variable domain, with the rest obtained from reference TRBV7-8 and TRBJ2-7, is as follows: GAGVSQSPRYKVAKRGQDVALRCDPISGHVSLFWYQQALGQGPEFLTYFQNEAQLDKSGLPSDRFFAERPEGSVSTLKIQRTQQEDSAVYLCASSLFQGPSYEQYFGPGTRLTVT.

V usage is TRBV28 and J usage is TRBJ1-3; D perhaps matches TRBD1 (5 bases). Trimming stripped 3 bases from V and 5 bases from J, with 17 bases between. CDR1 is MDHEN and CDR2 is SYDVKM in the germline V gene. This CDR3 is 16 amino acids long. CDR3 region: CASSFAGQPARNTIYF. The CDR3 DNA sequence: TGTGCCAGCAGTTTCGCCGGACAACCAGCTCGAAACACCATATATTTT.

This chain joins TRBV2 and TRBJ2-3; D remains ambiguous. Trimming removed 1 base from V and 6 bases from J, with 11 bases in between. The germline V gene has CDR1 SNHLY and CDR2 FYNNEI. This CDR3 comprises 14 residues. The DNA of the CDR3 is TGTGCCAGCAGTGAAGATCGCGTTCTGGATACGCAGTATTTT. This encodes CASSEDRVLDTQYF.

The chain carries TRBV6-5 and TRBJ1-5; no clear D gene. Trimming removed 2 bases at V and 5 bases at J, with 7 bases between. CDR3 length: 13 amino acids. The germline gives CDR1 MNHEY, CDR2 SVGAGI. Here the CDR3 reads CASSYERDQPQHF. In nucleotides, the CDR3 is TGTGCCAGCAGTTACGAGAGGGATCAGCCCCAGCATTTT.

This clone appeared once. V is TRBV5-1 and J is TRBJ2-1; possible D gene TRBD2, 5 bases. With 2 bases removed from V and 5 bases from J, the gap between germline ends came to 29 bases. Germline CDR1 is SGHRS and CDR2 is YFSETQ. The CDR3 totals 20 residues. The CDR3: CASSLSGLRSMSQRNNEQFF. The CDR3 DNA reads as TGCGCCAGCAGCTTATCAGGACTCCGCAGTATGTCACAACGAAACAATGAGCAGTTCTTC.

The V call is TRBV7-2, the J call TRBJ2-3; perhaps TRBD1 as D (6 bases). The CDR3 is 15 residues long. Trimming pared 2 bases from V and 0 bases from J, leaving 9 bases between. Germline V gene data show CDR1 as SGHTA and CDR2 as FQGNSA. For the CDR3, the DNA is TGTGCCAGCAGCTTATACGGACAGAGCACAGATACGCAGTATTTT. As protein: CASSLYGQSTDTQYF.

The gene calls are TRBV4-2 and TRBJ2-1, with 8 bases lining up with TRBD2. Germline V gene sequence: CDR1 LGHNA, CDR2 YNFKEQ. The length of the CDR3 is 16 residues. The junction had 9 bases not matched to a gene; V was cut back by 3 bases and J by 5 bases. CDR3 amino acids: CASSQDIAGWDNEQFF. As DNA, the CDR3 is TGTGCCAGCAGCCAGGACATAGCGGGATGGGACAATGAGCAGTTCTTC.